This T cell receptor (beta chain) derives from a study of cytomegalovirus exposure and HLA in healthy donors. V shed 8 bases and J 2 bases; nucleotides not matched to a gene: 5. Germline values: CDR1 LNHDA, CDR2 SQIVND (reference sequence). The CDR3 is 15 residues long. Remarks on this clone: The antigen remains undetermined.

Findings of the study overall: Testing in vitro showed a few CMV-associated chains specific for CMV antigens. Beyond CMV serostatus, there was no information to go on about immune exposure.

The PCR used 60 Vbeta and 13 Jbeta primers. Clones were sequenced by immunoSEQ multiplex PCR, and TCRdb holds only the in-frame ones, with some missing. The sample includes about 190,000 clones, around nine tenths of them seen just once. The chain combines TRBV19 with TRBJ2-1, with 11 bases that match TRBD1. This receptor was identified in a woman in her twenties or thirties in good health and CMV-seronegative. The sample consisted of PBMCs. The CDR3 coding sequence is TGTGCCAGTTCCGGGACAGGGGGACCCTACAATGAGCAGTTCTTC. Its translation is CASSGTGGPYNEQFF.